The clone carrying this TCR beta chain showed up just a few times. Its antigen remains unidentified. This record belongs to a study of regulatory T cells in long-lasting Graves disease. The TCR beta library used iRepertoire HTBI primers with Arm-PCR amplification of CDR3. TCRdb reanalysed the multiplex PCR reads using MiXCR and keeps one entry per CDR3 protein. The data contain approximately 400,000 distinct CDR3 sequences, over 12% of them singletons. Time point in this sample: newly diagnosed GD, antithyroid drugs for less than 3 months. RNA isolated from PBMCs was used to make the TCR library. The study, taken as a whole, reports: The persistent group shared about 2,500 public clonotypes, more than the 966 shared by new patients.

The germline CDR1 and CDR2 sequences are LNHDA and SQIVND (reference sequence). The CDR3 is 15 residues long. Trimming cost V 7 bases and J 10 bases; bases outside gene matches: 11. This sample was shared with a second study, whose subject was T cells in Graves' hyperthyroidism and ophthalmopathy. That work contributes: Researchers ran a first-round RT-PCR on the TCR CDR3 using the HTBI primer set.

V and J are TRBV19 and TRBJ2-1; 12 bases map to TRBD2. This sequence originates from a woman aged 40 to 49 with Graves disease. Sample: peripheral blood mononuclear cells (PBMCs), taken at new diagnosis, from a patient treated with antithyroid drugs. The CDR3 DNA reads TGTGCCAGTACCTCTAGCGGGAGGGCCGTTTGGGAGCAGTTCTTC. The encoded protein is CASTSSGRAVWEQFF.